This T cell receptor beta chain was found in a study of T cell repertoires in cytomegalovirus infection. Overall study: Public TCR beta signatures were indicative of both CMV infection and a matching HLA type.

Germline assignment: CDR1 LNHDA and CDR2 SQIVND (reference sequence). The CDR3 length is 15 residues. Trimming shortened V by 10 bases and J by 3 bases, and 19 bases separated the two germline ends. In the case of this clonotype: Its antigen is not known.

Broader study findings: HLA-C-restricted CMV clonotypes gave the most frequent clonotype in two of eight donors. The study identified carriers of CMV plus the relevant HLA from cumulative public TCR beta family frequency.

Each CDR3 protein gets one entry after TCRdb re-called the reads with MiXCR. This repertoire shows about 110,000 distinct CDR3 sequences, around 9.1% found once; its top ten account for approximately 30%. The chain has TRBV19 and TRBJ1-5; possible D gene TRBD1, 5 bases. The receptor comes from a human donor in good health (CMV status not recorded). Some clones in this sample may be carry-over from other donors' samples. Sequencing was done on a sample of PBMCs, sequenced either directly or after in vitro stimulation (not recorded which). CDR3 residues: CATSGGGGDNQPQHF. The CDR3 region has the DNA TGTGCCACCTCGGGGGGAGGAGGAGACAATCAGCCCCAGCATTTT. Looking up the rest from reference TRBV19 and TRBJ1-5 gives the full variable domain: DGGITQSPKYLFRKEGQNVTLSCEQNLNHDAMYWYRQDPGQGLRLIYYSQIVNDFQKGDIAEGYSVSREKKESFPLTVTSAQKNPTAFYLCATSGGGGDNQPQHFGDGTRLSIL.